What follows is one T cell receptor beta chain and its context. What this receptor recognizes is not known. Qualities for individual bases were not recorded, and no much larger clone is one base off. The CDR3 covers 18 residues, taking in both the cysteine and the phenylalanine. The DNA shown is the 54-base CDR3, in frame from base 1. CDR1 and CDR2 were assigned from the germline V gene as LGHNA and YNFKEQ. V drops 0 bases and J drops 3 bases, leaving 18 bases in between. The meaning of the sample's time point label: baseline before oral tofacitinib. Lesional scalp punch biopsies and peripheral blood were obtained from alopecia areata patients. Human scalp biopsies were fixed immediately in PAXgene tissue containers. The data belong to a study of CD8+ T cells in alopecia areata (dated by TCRdb to about 2018). About the investigation overall: The treated patients, all with moderate-to-severe alopecia areata, were enrolled in an open-label pilot trial of oral tofacitinib given at 5 to 10 mg twice daily. Tofacitinib was given for 6 to 18 months, followed by 6 months of follow-up off drug to assess delayed response and recurrence. On the human side, TCRbeta sequencing was run on scalp tissue and on sorted CD4+ and CD8+ peripheral blood T cells from healthy controls and from alopecia areata patients with either patchy or totalis/universalis disease. To study T cell clonal expansion in alopecia areata, the researchers applied high-throughput TCRbeta sequencing to both the C3H/HeJ mouse model and human patients. Scalp clonality was compared across normal scalp (n=4), patchy alopecia areata scalp (n=8), and alopecia totalis/universalis scalp (n=8). TCRbeta CDR3 regions were amplified by immunoSEQ multiplex PCR with 35 Vbeta forward and 13 Jbeta reverse primers. Tofacitinib-treated patients had biopsies at baseline and at 4 and 24 weeks of treatment, with a later scalp biopsy in several patients. RNA came from the PAXgene miRNA kit for fixed scalp, the miRNeasy kit for PBMCs, and the RNeasy kit for mouse skin.

The investigation overall reported the following: Compared with mice, TCR sequences shared between patients were less clear, possibly partly because of HLA diversity across the patient population. Unlike mouse skin, which is dominated by gammadelta T cells, normal human skin has resident alphabeta T cells that are also sequenced, and this complicates analysis of the scalp TCR repertoire. Lesional scalp, especially in alopecia totalis/universalis, showed higher clonality and more expanded CD8+ clones than normal scalp, suggesting antigenic drive.

The library was made by the immunoSEQ multiplex PCR assay. To provide template for TCR sequencing, every sample had RNA extracted and reverse transcribed into cDNA. SuperScript III was used for first-strand cDNA synthesis, primed with a 2:1 mix of oligo-dT and random hexamers. Amplification bias was assessed with a synthetic immune receptor repertoire, and residual bias was removed computationally. The published analysis was carried out like this. Raw reads were preprocessed for error removal, and CDR3 was defined according to IMGT conventions as running from the conserved cysteine to phenylalanine. Clonality was computed by normalizing Shannon entropy by log2 of the number of productive unique TCRs and subtracting the result from 1. Whether each scalp clone was CD4 or CD8 was inferred by checking scalp TCRbeta sequences against the CD4 and CD8 repertoires from sorted blood. The table was pulled from immuneACCESS by TCRdb, which kept in-frame rearrangements only. Such tables lose some clones; where checked, under half of the loss comes from unresolved V genes, and the rest has no known cause. D and trimming were read from the DNA, whereas the V and J calls and clone size are those reported in that table. This sample holds 20,000 or so clones; less than 70% were observed only once. The leading ten clones occupy around 5.6% of the sample.

The starting material was skin, obtained at week 0. The V gene is TRBV4-2 and the J gene is TRBJ1-5, and perhaps TRBD1 as D gene, on 6 matching bases. The clonotype was recovered from a human donor with alopecia areata. The CDR3 amino acid sequence is: CASSQDFWTAGNNQPQHF. The sequence in DNA is TGTGCCAGCAGCCAAGATTTTTGGACAGCTGGAAACAATCAGCCCCAGCATTTT.